The 23 T cell receptor beta chains listed next were all sequenced from one sample in a study of blood T cell repertoires in COVID-19. Profiling relied on immunoSEQ multiplex PCR, and the TCRdb table lists in-frame clones only, not all of them. In the table there are a few hundred thousand clones, 90% of which are singletons. The sample consisted of peripheral blood. The receptors stem from a woman in her fifties or sixties with COVID-19, enrolled during active disease.

The chain carries TRBV5-7 and TRBJ1-5; weak D call: TRBD1 (6 bases). TRBV5-7 is placed among ORFs of uncertain function. There are 15 residues in the CDR3. Trimming pared 2 bases from V and 0 bases from J, leaving 9 bases between. CDR3 DNA: TGTGCCAGCAGCTTCGACAGGAGTAGCAATCAGCCCCAGCATTTT. Amino acid sequence: CASSFDRSSNQPQHF.

The chain recombines TRBV12-3 or TRBV12-4 with TRBJ1-2; 7 bases fit TRBD1. This CDR3 is built from 13 residues. After removal of 5 bases from V and 5 bases from J, the junction contained 5 bases not matched to a gene. CDR3 loop: CASSGQVVYGYTF. The CDR3 DNA reads TGTGCCAGCAGTGGACAGGTTGTGTATGGCTACACCTTC.

This chain links TRBV18 with TRBJ1-1; D unresolved. Germline V gives CDR1 KGHSH, CDR2 LQKENI. V was trimmed by 2 bases and J by 7 bases, leaving 23 bases between them. This CDR3 is built from 17 residues. CDR3 coding DNA: TGTGCCAGCTCACCAACAATGAGTAGGACTGGAGGGCATGAAGCTTTCTTT. The encoded protein is CASSPTMSRTGGHEAFF.

The V and J genes are TRBV29-1 and TRBJ1-1; the match to TRBD1 covers 10 bases. CDR3 size: 12 residues. Trimming took 7 bases from V and 3 from J; bases not matched to a gene: 2. Germline loops: CDR1 SQVTM, CDR2 ANQGSEA. The CDR3 is CSAGTGDTEAFF. In DNA, the CDR3 is TGCAGCGCTGGGACAGGGGACACTGAAGCTTTCTTT.

This chain uses TRBV6-5 with TRBJ1-2, with 10 bases aligning to TRBD1. The CDR3 has 15 amino acids. The germline V gene encodes CDR1 MNHEY and CDR2 SVGAGI. V lost 6 bases and J lost 7; bases outside the gene matches: 11. DNA for the CDR3: TGTGCCAGCAGCGGAGACGGGACAGGGGCCTCTGGCTACACCTTC. It yields the protein CASSGDGTGASGYTF.

The CDR3 region is CASSLWQVNYGYTF. CDR3 bases: TGTGCCAGCAGCTTGTGGCAGGTTAACTATGGCTACACCTTC. This chain uses TRBV5-6 with TRBJ1-2; D not resolved. This CDR3 has 14 amino acids. V was trimmed by 1 base and J by 1 base, leaving 8 bases between them. Looked up from germline, CDR1 is SGHDT and CDR2 is YYEEEE. Full variable domain (outside the CDR3, taken from reference TRBV5-6 and TRBJ1-2): DAGVTQSPTHLIKTRGQQVTLRCSPKSGHDTVSWYQQALGQGPQFIFQYYEEEERQRGNFPDRFSGHQFPNYSSELNVNALLLGDSALYLCASSLWQVNYGYTFGSGTRLTVV.

This chain joins TRBV10-1 and TRBJ2-1, with 7 bases identical to TRBD1. The CDR3 runs to 13 residues. Losses at the gene ends were 9 bases for V and 5 bases for J; bases not matched to a gene: 7. Germline assignment: CDR1 WNHNN and CDR2 SYGVQD (reference sequence). The chain's CDR3 is CASGTATNNEQFF. CDR3 bases: TGCGCCAGTGGGACAGCCACCAACAATGAGCAGTTCTTC.

V usage is TRBV19 and J usage is TRBJ2-2; TRBD1 is a possible D gene (6 bases). Trimming took off 3 bases at V and 5 bases at J, with 10 bases between the two ends. Germline-derived CDR1 and CDR2 are LNHDA and SQIVND (reference sequence). This CDR3 region has 14 residues. CDR3 sequence reads: CASSIDRRTGELFF. CDR3 nucleotide sequence: TGTGCCAGTAGTATCGACAGGCGTACCGGGGAGCTGTTTTTT. Complete variable domain (other parts from reference TRBV19 and TRBJ2-2): DGGITQSPKYLFRKEGQNVTLSCEQNLNHDAMYWYRQDPGQGLRLIYYSQIVNDFQKGDIAEGYSVSREKKESFPLTVTSAQKNPTAFYLCASSIDRRTGELFFGEGSRLTVL.

This chain uses TRBV2 with TRBJ1-1; TRBD1 aligns across 7 bases. Germline V lookup: CDR1 SNHLY, CDR2 FYNNEI. J gave up 0 bases and V 1 base, and 5 bases lay outside the gene matches. The CDR3 has 16 amino acids. DNA for the CDR3: TGTGCCAGCAGTGAAGGCAGGGGGTCTTTGAACACTGAAGCTTTCTTT. Its translation: CASSEGRGSLNTEAFF.

The chain couples TRBV7-6 to TRBJ2-5, with D tentatively TRBD2 (5 bases). The CDR3 extends over 15 amino acids. V lost 2 bases and J 0 bases, leaving 10 bases between the germline ends. The germline CDR1 and CDR2 sequences are SGHVS and FNYEAQ. CDR3 amino acids: CASSLWAGNQETQYF. Here the CDR3 DNA reads TGTGCCAGCAGCTTATGGGCCGGGAACCAAGAGACCCAGTACTTC.

V and J are TRBV11-2 and TRBJ1-6, with 9 bases aligning to TRBD1. The V and J ends lost 1 base and 11 bases, in that order; junction bases with no gene match: 12. This CDR3 region has 17 residues. CDR1 is SGHAT and CDR2 is FQNNGV in the germline V gene. In DNA form, the CDR3 reads TGTGCCAGCAGCTTAGTCCCTTCGGGACAGGGATGGGCACCCCTCCACTTT. Its translation is CASSLVPSGQGWAPLHF.

The CDR3 DNA is TGTGCCAGCAGTGGCGGGGACCGGAGTGGCTACACCTTC. Amino acid sequence: CASSGGDRSGYTF. The chain combines TRBV2 with TRBJ1-2; TRBD1 is a possible D gene (5 bases). CDR1 is SNHLY and CDR2 is FYNNEI in the germline V gene. Trimming removed 4 bases at V and 7 bases at J, with 13 bases between. The CDR3 runs to 13 residues.

This clone was seen only once. The rearrangement uses TRBV7-2 and TRBJ1-3; D is uncertain. CDR3 length equals 15 residues. Looked up from germline, CDR1 is SGHTA and CDR2 is FQGNSA. The V gene lost 2 bases and the J gene lost 0 bases, with 8 bases spanning the gap. The CDR3 sequence is CASSLSMRSGNTIYF. Written as DNA, the CDR3 is TGTGCCAGCAGCTTATCCATGCGCTCTGGAAACACCATATATTTT.

The V gene is TRBV7-2, the J gene TRBJ2-2; no reliable D call. The CDR3 runs to 13 residues. Trimming took off 1 base at V and 6 bases at J, with 6 bases between the two ends. The germline V gene has CDR1 SGHTA and CDR2 FQGNSA. CDR3 loop: CASSLVAAGELFF. CDR3 nucleotide sequence: TGTGCCAGCAGCTTAGTGGCAGCCGGGGAGCTGTTTTTT.

V usage is TRBV5-4 and J usage is TRBJ1-1, with D tentatively TRBD1 (5 bases). The CDR3 runs to 15 residues. V was pared by 4 bases and J by 1 base, with 14 bases between. Germline V gene sequence: CDR1 SGHNT, CDR2 YYREEE (reference sequence). For the CDR3, the DNA is TGTGCCAGCAGCCCGATGGGGGGGAGGAACACTGAAGCTTTCTTT. Translating it yields CASSPMGGRNTEAFF.

The chain has TRBV7-2 and TRBJ2-7, with 9 bases aligning to TRBD1. This CDR3 is built from 18 residues. The V and J ends lost 0 bases and 1 base, in that order; junction bases with no gene match: 10. Germline assignment: CDR1 SGHTA and CDR2 FQGNSA. CDR3: CASSLASGTGLYSYEQYF. As DNA, the CDR3 is TGTGCCAGCAGCTTAGCCTCCGGGACAGGGCTTTATTCCTACGAGCAGTACTTC.

This CDR3 is CASFPGTGVNTEAFF. The CDR3, as DNA: TGTGCCAGCTTTCCAGGGACAGGGGTGAACACTGAAGCTTTCTTT. The V and J genes are TRBV7-2 and TRBJ1-1; TRBD1 agrees at 10 bases. Trimming took 8 bases from V and 0 from J; bases not matched to a gene: 6. Germline assignment: CDR1 SGHTA and CDR2 FQGNSA. CDR3 length: 15 amino acids.

CDR3: CASSLARENTEAFF. The CDR3 DNA follows: TGCGCCAGCAGCTTGGCACGGGAGAACACTGAAGCTTTCTTT. V is TRBV5-1 and J is TRBJ1-1, with no clear D. The CDR3 loop spans 14 amino acids. V was shortened by 0 bases and J by 1 base, with 7 bases between the two germline ends. Germline CDR1 SGHRS, CDR2 YFSETQ.

This chain links TRBV6-2 or TRBV6-3 with TRBJ1-1; the D is unclear. The CDR3 has 15 residues. Germline loops: CDR1 MNHEY, CDR2 SVGEGT. Trimming removed 5 bases from V and 1 base from J, with 14 bases in between. CDR3 nucleotide sequence: TGTGCCAGCAGTGCCCTGATGGGCTGGAACACTGAAGCTTTCTTT. Its translation: CASSALMGWNTEAFF.

The V and J genes are TRBV30 and TRBJ2-1; tentative D call: TRBD2 (7 bases). The germline V gene has CDR1 GTSNPN and CDR2 SVGIG (reference sequence). The V end lost 3 bases, the J end lost 7 bases, and 22 bases lay between the germline ends. The CDR3 contains 16 residues. CDR3 protein: CAWSRGGAGTENEQFF. DNA for the CDR3: TGTGCCTGGAGCCGTGGGGGGGCAGGGACTGAGAATGAGCAGTTCTTC. Drawing the rest from reference TRBV30 and TRBJ2-1, the complete variable domain is SQTIHQWPATLVQPVGSPLSLECTVEGTSNPNLYWYRQAAGRGLQLLFYSVGIGQISSEVPQNLSASRPQDRQFILSSKKLLLSDSGFYLCAWSRGGAGTENEQFFGPGTRLTVL.

V is TRBV9 and J is TRBJ2-1, with D possibly TRBD2 on 6 matching bases. This CDR3 is 15 amino acids long. V dropped 0 bases and J dropped 4 bases, with 11 bases sitting between them. The germline gives CDR1 SGDLS, CDR2 YYNGEE. CDR3 sequence: CASSVAGAGYNEQFF. In DNA, the CDR3 is TGTGCCAGCAGCGTAGCCGGGGCGGGGTACAATGAGCAGTTCTTC.

CDR3 protein: CASRPRGRTNEKLFF. In DNA form, the CDR3 reads TGTGCCAGCAGGCCCCGGGGGAGAACTAATGAAAAACTGTTTTTT. The V call is TRBV6-5, the J call TRBJ1-4, with TRBD1 as a possible D gene (5 bases). V was trimmed by 6 bases and J by 1 base, leaving 12 bases between them. The CDR3 length is 15 residues. Germline CDR1 is MNHEY and CDR2 is SVGAGI.

A single count supports this clone. The gene calls are TRBV6-5 and TRBJ1-1, with TRBD1 matching 7 bases. Unmatched junction bases numbered 6, after V lost 0 bases and J lost 5 bases. Germline V CDR1 and CDR2: MNHEY, SVGAGI. The CDR3 length is 15 residues. The CDR3 protein is CASSYSVQGGTEAFF. CDR3 sequence (DNA): TGTGCCAGCAGTTACTCGGTTCAGGGGGGAACTGAAGCTTTCTTT.